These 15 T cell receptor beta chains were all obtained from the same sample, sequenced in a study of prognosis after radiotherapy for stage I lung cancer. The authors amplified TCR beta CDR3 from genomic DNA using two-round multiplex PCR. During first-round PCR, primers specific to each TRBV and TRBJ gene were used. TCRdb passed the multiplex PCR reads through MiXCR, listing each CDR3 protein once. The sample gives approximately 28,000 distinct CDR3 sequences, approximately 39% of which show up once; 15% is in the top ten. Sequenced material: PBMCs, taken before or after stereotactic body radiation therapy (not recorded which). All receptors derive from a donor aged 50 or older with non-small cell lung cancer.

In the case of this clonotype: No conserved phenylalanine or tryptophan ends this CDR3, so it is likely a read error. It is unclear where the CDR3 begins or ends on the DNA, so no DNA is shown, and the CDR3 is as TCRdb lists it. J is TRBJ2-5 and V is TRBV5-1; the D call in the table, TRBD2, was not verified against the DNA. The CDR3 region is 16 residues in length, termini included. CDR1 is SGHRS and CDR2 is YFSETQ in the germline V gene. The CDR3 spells CASSLVASGDQETKYL.

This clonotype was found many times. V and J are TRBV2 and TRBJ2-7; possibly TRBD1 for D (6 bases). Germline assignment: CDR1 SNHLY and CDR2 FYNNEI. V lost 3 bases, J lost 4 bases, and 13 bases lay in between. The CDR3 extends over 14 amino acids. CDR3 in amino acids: CASSDPGTLYEQYF. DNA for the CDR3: TGTGCCAGCAGTGACCCCGGGACATTGTACGAGCAGTACTTC.

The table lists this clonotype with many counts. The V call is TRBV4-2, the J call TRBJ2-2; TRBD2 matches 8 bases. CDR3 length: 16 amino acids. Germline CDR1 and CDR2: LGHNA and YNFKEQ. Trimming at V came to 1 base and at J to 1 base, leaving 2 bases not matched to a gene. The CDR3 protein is CASSQAGGQNTGELFF. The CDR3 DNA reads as TGTGCCAGCAGCCAAGCGGGGGGGCAGAACACCGGGGAGCTGTTTTTT.

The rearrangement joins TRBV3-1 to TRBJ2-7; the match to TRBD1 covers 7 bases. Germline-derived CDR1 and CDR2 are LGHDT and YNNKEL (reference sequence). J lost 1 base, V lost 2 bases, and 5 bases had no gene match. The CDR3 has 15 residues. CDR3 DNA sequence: TGTGCCAGCAGCCAATTGCACAGGGGATCCTACGAGCAGTACTTC. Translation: CASSQLHRGSYEQYF.

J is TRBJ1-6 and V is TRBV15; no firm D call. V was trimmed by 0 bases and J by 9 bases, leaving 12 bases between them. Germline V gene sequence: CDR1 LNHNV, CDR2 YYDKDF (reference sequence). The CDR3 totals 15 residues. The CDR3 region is CATSRDRAPGSPLHF. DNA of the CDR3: TGTGCCACCAGCAGAGATCGGGCACCTGGTTCACCCCTCCACTTT.

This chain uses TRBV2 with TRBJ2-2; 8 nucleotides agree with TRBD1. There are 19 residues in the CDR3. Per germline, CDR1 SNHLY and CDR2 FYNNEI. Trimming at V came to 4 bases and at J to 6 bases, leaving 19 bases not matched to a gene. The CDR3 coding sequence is TGTGCCAGCAGTGCCAGCAGCTTATTAGGGACAGGTGGCTCCGGGGAGCTGTTTTTT. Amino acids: CASSASSLLGTGGSGELFF.

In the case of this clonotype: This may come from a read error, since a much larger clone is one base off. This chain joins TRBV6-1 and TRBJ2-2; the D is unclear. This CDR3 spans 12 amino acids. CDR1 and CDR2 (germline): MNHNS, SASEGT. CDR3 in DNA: TGTGCCGGCAGCCAGCCGGCCGGGGAGCTGTTTTTT. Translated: CAGSQPAGELFF.

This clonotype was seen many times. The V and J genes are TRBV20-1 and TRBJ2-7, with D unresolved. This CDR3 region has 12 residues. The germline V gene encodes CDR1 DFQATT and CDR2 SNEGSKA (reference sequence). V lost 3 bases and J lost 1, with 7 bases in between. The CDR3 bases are TGCAGTGCTAGCCAGGTTTCCTACGAGCAGTACTTC. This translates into CSASQVSYEQYF.

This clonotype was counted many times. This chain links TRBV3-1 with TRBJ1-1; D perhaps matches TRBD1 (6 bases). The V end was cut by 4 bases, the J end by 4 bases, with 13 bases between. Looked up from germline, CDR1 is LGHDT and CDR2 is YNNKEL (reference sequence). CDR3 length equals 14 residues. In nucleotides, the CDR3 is TGTGCCAGCAGCCGGAACAGGGCTGGCACTGAAGCTTTCTTT. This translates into CASSRNRAGTEAFF.

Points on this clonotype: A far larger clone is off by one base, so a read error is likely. The CDR3 reads CASRRTDGDEKFF. DNA of the CDR3: TGTGCCAGCAGGCGCACGGATGGGGATGAGAAGTTCTTC. The V gene is TRBV6-4, the J gene TRBJ2-1; no firm D call. There are 13 residues in the CDR3. CDR1 is MRHNA and CDR2 is SNTAGT in the germline V gene.

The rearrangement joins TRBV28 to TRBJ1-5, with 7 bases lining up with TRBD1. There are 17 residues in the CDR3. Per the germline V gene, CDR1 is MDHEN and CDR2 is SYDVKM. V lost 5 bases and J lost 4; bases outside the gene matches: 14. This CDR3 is CASSPPGPGQRNQPQHF. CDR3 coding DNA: TGTGCCAGCAGTCCACCGGGGCCGGGACAGCGAAATCAGCCCCAGCATTTT.

The CDR3 protein is CASSEWTGPGELFF. The CDR3 DNA reads as TGCGCCAGCAGCGAGTGGACAGGCCCTGGGGAGCTGTTTTTT. This chain connects TRBV5-1 to TRBJ2-2, with 7 positions matching TRBD1. J lost 8 bases, V lost 4 bases, and 8 bases had no gene match. CDR3 length: 14 residues. Germline CDR1 and CDR2: SGHRS and YFSETQ.

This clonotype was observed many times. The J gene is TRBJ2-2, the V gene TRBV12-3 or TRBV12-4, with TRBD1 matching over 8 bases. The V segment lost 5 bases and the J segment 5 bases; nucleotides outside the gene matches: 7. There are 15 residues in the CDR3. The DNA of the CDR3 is TGTGCCAGCAGTCCCCGGACAGGGCCGACCGGGGAGCTGTTTTTT. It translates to CASSPRTGPTGELFF.

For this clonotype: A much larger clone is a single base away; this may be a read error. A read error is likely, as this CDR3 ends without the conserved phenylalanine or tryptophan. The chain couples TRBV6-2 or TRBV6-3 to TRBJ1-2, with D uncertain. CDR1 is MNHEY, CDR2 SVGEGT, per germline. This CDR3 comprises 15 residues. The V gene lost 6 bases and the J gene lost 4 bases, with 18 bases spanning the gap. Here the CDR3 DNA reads TGTGCCAGCAGCCGAAATGACCCGTCGTTCTATGGCTACACCCTC. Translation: CASSRNDPSFYGYTL.

The CDR3: CASSLGGQSADTQYF. The CDR3 DNA reads as TGTGCCAGCAGCTTAGGGGGGCAGAGTGCAGATACGCAGTATTTT. The chain has TRBV7-2 and TRBJ2-3; tentatively, D is TRBD1 (6 bases). CDR3 size: 15 residues. Germline V lookup: CDR1 SGHTA, CDR2 FQGNSA. V gave up 1 base and J gave up 4 bases, with 12 bases separating them.